The present T cell receptor (beta chain) was sequenced within a study of identical twins. Whole-study results and caveats: One should note that invariant MAIT and iNKT cells could partly confound zero-insertion analyses.

Carrying unique molecular identifiers, the cDNA also gained a universal primer site through template switching. TCRdb re-called the 5' RACE reads through MiXCR, storing one row per CDR3 protein. The table has approximately 600,000 distinct CDR3 sequences, 7% to 7.5% seen once. Germline loops: CDR1 MNHNS, CDR2 SASEGT. The CDR3 spans 13 residues. V was clipped by 7 bases and J by 4 bases, with 11 bases between them. To note about this clonotype: Its cognate antigen is unknown.

These data also formed part of another study, on yellow fever vaccine responses in identical twins.

V gene TRBV6-1 combines with J gene TRBJ1-5; D is possibly TRBD1 (6 bases). Sequencing input: PBMCs. This sequence was found in a woman younger than 30 in good health. CDR3 sequence reads: CASKQQGNQPQHF. CDR3 in DNA: TGTGCCAGCAAACAACAGGGTAATCAGCCCCAGCATTTT.